Following are 26 T cell receptor beta chains from one sample sequenced in a study of T cells after yellow fever vaccination (dated by TCRdb to between 2017 and 2020). What this sample's treatment or condition label stands for: live attenuated yellow fever vaccine strain. Receptor libraries were prepared by 5' RACE. Sequenced using an Illumina HiSeq 2500. TCRdb trimmed the raw reads at Q25, called clones with MiXCR and kept productive beta chains. CDR3 protein sequences are deduplicated, and each keeps its most common genes and DNA. The sample table shows 68,000 or so distinct CDR3 sequences, and less than 8.5% are seen once. The ten largest make up about 40% of the sample. Sequenced here: CD8+ T cells sorted from PBMCs, sampled about 41 days after the first yellow fever vaccination. These receptors were obtained from a young man who received the YFV17D yellow fever vaccine.

This clonotype was counted many times. J is TRBJ2-7 and V is TRBV9; TRBD1 matches 9 bases. Germline V gives CDR1 SGDLS, CDR2 YYNGEE. V was pared by 3 bases and J by 3 bases, with 4 bases of the junction left unmatched. The CDR3 loop spans 14 amino acids. The CDR3 region has the DNA TGTGCCAGCAGCGACAGGGACAGGGTCTACGAGCAGTACTTC. Translated, it gives CASSDRDRVYEQYF.

This clonotype showed up just a few times. The gene calls are TRBV12-3 or TRBV12-4 and TRBJ1-4, with 7 positions matching TRBD1. This CDR3 spans 15 amino acids. V lost 6 bases to trimming and J lost 8 bases; unmatched junction nucleotides: 12. The CDR3 DNA sequence: TGTGCCAGCAGCCCTGAGACAGGGATCGACGAAAAACTGTTTTTT. Translation gives CASSPETGIDEKLFF.

The sample holds many counts of this clonotype. At one of its ends the junction is not consistent with the germline gene, which may arise from a read error. The chain is built from TRBV20-1 and TRBJ2-3; the match to TRBD1 covers 8 bases. The CDR3 sequence is 13 residues long. The germline gives CDR1 DFQATT, CDR2 SNEGSKA (reference sequence). CDR3 sequence reads: CRATGGSTDTQYF. DNA of the CDR3: TGCAGGGCTACAGGGGGAAGCACAGATACGCAGTATTTT.

This clonotype appeared a few times. This CDR3 reads CASSTGTYEQYF. Written as DNA, the CDR3 is TGCGCCAGCAGCACCGGTACCTACGAGCAGTACTTC. The V gene is TRBV4-1, the J gene TRBJ2-7; D ambiguous. The V and J ends lost 5 bases and 2 bases respectively, with 7 bases between them. The CDR3 sequence is 12 residues long. Germline CDR1 reads MGHRA; CDR2 reads YSYEKL.

This clonotype has at least ten counts. The J gene is TRBJ2-7, the V gene TRBV15, with 8 bases fitting TRBD1. This CDR3 spans 14 amino acids. Germline V gene data show CDR1 as LNHNV and CDR2 as YYDKDF (reference sequence). With 8 bases clipped from V and 0 bases from J, the junction kept 6 bases outside the gene matches. CDR3 sequence: CATARDRYSYEQYF. The CDR3, as DNA: TGTGCCACCGCCCGGGACAGGTACTCCTACGAGCAGTACTTC.

V is TRBV27 and J is TRBJ2-1; no reliable D call. V was trimmed by 3 bases and J by 8 bases, leaving 5 bases between them. The CDR3 extends over 11 amino acids. The germline gives CDR1 MNHEY, CDR2 SMNVEV (reference sequence). CDR3 sequence reads: CASSFWDEQFF. The CDR3 region has the DNA TGTGCCAGCAGTTTTTGGGATGAGCAGTTCTTC.

This clonotype was counted only a few times. This rearrangement joins TRBV29-1 to TRBJ2-4, with 7 bases identical to TRBD2. V was clipped by 3 bases and J by 11 bases; unmatched bases: 7. The germline V gene encodes CDR1 SQVTM and CDR2 ANQGSEA. There are 12 residues in the CDR3. The CDR3 region is CSVEGRGDVQYF. In DNA form, the CDR3 reads TGCAGCGTTGAGGGACGGGGGGATGTTCAGTACTTC.

As to this clonotype: A much larger clonotype is one base distant, so this may be a read error. The rearrangement joins TRBV14 to TRBJ2-6; maybe TRBD2 (5 bases). The CDR3 is 16 residues long. From germline, CDR1 is SGHDN and CDR2 FVKESK. CDR3 sequence: CASSPWAGSRANVLTF. The DNA of the CDR3 is TGTGCCAGCAGCCCGTGGGCGGGCTCTCGGGCCAACGTCCTGACTTTC. Based on the CDR3 plus reference TRBV14 and TRBJ2-6, the full variable domain is EAGVTQFPSHSVIEKGQTVTLRCDPISGHDNLYWYRRVMGKEIKFLLHFVKESKQDESGMPNNRFLAERTGGTYSTLKVQPAELEDSGVYFCASSPWAGSRANVLTFGAGSRLTVL.

This clonotype was found many times. This rearrangement joins TRBV9 to TRBJ2-1; maybe TRBD1 (6 bases). Trimming cost V 1 base and J 13 bases, with 15 bases left between them. The CDR3 sequence is 13 residues long. Germline loops: CDR1 SGDLS, CDR2 YYNGEE. CDR3 sequence reads: CASSVQGPRFQFF. The CDR3, as DNA: TGTGCCAGCAGCGTACAGGGGCCTCGATTTCAGTTCTTC.

This clonotype was seen repeatedly, ten times or more. This chain joins TRBV12-3 or TRBV12-4 and TRBJ1-1, with a tentative D call TRBD1 (6 bases). The CDR3 extends over 14 amino acids. V lost 5 bases and J lost 5, with 15 bases in between. CDR3 in DNA: TGTGCCAGCAGTCTCTCAGGGAGGGGGACTGAAGCTTTCTTT. Encoded protein: CASSLSGRGTEAFF.

Only one count was recorded for this clonotype. The CDR3 spells CASSLGLHPYQETQYF. CDR3 DNA: TGTGCCAGCAGCTTAGGCCTTCATCCGTACCAAGAGACCCAGTACTTC. The gene calls are TRBV13 and TRBJ2-5; no reliable D call. CDR3 size: 16 residues. The V gene lost 0 bases and the J gene lost 0 bases, with 11 bases spanning the gap. The germline gives CDR1 PRHDT, CDR2 FYEKMQ (reference sequence).

The V and J genes are TRBV5-5 and TRBJ1-3; D remains unclear. V was cut by 4 bases and J by 3 bases, with 20 bases left in between. Germline V lookup: CDR1 SGHKS, CDR2 YYEKEE (reference sequence). The CDR3 length is 17 residues. Written as DNA, the CDR3 is TGTGCCAGCAGCCTAACCCTGACCCAACCAGTTGGAAACACCATATATTTT. Encoded protein: CASSLTLTQPVGNTIYF.

This clonotype came up a few times. This chain links TRBV29-1 with TRBJ1-2; perhaps TRBD1 as D (6 bases). In germline, CDR1 is SQVTM, CDR2 ANQGSEA. V lost 2 bases to trimming and J lost 4 bases, with 14 bases between them. The CDR3 has 14 amino acids. The CDR3 bases are TGCAGCGTTGAAAGGGGGGGCGCGGGCTATGGCTACACCTTC. Its protein product is CSVERGGAGYGYTF.

This clonotype was picked up many times. V gene TRBV20-1 combines with J gene TRBJ2-2; D possibly corresponds to TRBD1 (5 bases). Looked up from germline, CDR1 is DFQATT and CDR2 is SNEGSKA (reference sequence). This CDR3 is built from 15 residues. V lost 0 bases to trimming and J lost 3 bases, with 11 bases between them. The CDR3 spells CSARDVTEDTGELFF. As DNA, the CDR3 is TGCAGTGCTAGAGATGTGACAGAAGACACCGGGGAGCTGTTTTTT.

This clonotype was observed at least ten times. The chain employs TRBV20-1 and TRBJ2-3; D is undetermined. From germline, CDR1 is DFQATT and CDR2 SNEGSKA (reference sequence). This CDR3 contains 13 residues. The CDR3 DNA is TGCAGGGCAAGAAGAAGGGGCACAGATACGCAGTATTTT. This encodes CRARRRGTDTQYF.

This clonotype was found many times. V usage is TRBV20-1 and J usage is TRBJ2-5; no clear D. CDR3 size: 15 residues. The V gene's germline CDR1 is DFQATT and CDR2 SNEGSKA (reference sequence). Between the trimmed V and J ends, which lost 0 bases and 1 base, there was a span of 12 bases. As DNA, the CDR3 is TGCAGTGCTAGAGATCGGGTCAGTTTCCAAGAGACCCAGTACTTC. Translating gives CSARDRVSFQETQYF.

Only one count was recorded for this clonotype. The CDR3 is CASSLIHRGEWETQYF. CDR3 in DNA: TGTGCCAGCAGCTTAATCCACAGGGGGGAGTGGGAGACCCAGTACTTC. This chain joins TRBV7-9 and TRBJ2-5, with 8 nucleotides matching TRBD1. Trimming removed 2 bases from V and 5 bases from J; junction bases left unmatched: 10. This CDR3 is 16 amino acids long. Germline lookup yields CDR1 SEHNR and CDR2 FQNEAQ (reference sequence).

V usage is TRBV19 and J usage is TRBJ1-2; 11 nucleotides align to TRBD1. The J segment lost 4 bases and the V segment lost 7 bases, leaving 17 bases of the junction unmatched. CDR1 is LNHDA and CDR2 is SQIVND in the germline V gene (reference sequence). The CDR3 totals 18 residues. This CDR3 reads CASNGLGQGALSLYGYTF. CDR3 in DNA: TGTGCCAGTAACGGCCTCGGACAGGGGGCCCTTTCCCTCTATGGCTACACCTTC.

The chain joins TRBV3-1 to TRBJ1-6; D might be TRBD1 (5 bases). Per germline, CDR1 LGHDT and CDR2 YNNKEL (reference sequence). This CDR3 spans 15 amino acids. CDR3 in amino acids: CGQGPRTPYNSPLHF. CDR3 coding DNA: TGTGGCCAGGGTCCCAGAACGCCATATAATTCACCCCTCCACTTT.

The rearrangement uses TRBV27 and TRBJ1-1, with TRBD1 as a possible D gene (6 bases). Between the trimmed V and J ends, which lost 5 bases and 5 bases, there was a span of 15 bases. Germline CDR1 reads MNHEY; CDR2 reads SMNVEV (reference sequence). The CDR3 extends over 14 amino acids. CDR3 in amino acids: CASSVWGARTEAFF. The CDR3 DNA reads as TGTGCCAGCAGTGTATGGGGGGCGCGAACTGAAGCTTTCTTT.

About this clonotype: One base away lies a much larger clone, so this may be a sequencing read error. The chain has TRBV7-9 and TRBJ2-5, with 9 bases fitting TRBD1. The CDR3 has 15 residues. The germline gives CDR1 SEHNR, CDR2 FQNEAQ (reference sequence). V gave up 4 bases and J gave up 5 bases; unmatched junction bases: 8. The CDR3 region is CASSSAGTGNETQYF. Written as DNA, the CDR3 is TGTGCCAGCAGCTCCGCCGGGACAGGGAATGAGACCCAGTACTTC.

This clonotype came up a few times. The V and J genes are TRBV12-3 or TRBV12-4 and TRBJ1-2; D remains ambiguous. CDR3 length: 16 amino acids. V lost 10 bases to trimming and J lost 8 bases, with 29 bases between them. In nucleotides, the CDR3 is TGTGCCACCGCACCGACCCCGGCCCTGCAAGTTGAGGGCTACACCTTC. Residues: CATAPTPALQVEGYTF.

In its sample, this clonotype was seen a few times. The V and J genes are TRBV6-1 and TRBJ2-5; TRBD2 matches 13 bases. Germline V gene data show CDR1 as MNHNS and CDR2 as SASEGT. V gave up 6 bases and J gave up 4 bases; unmatched junction bases: 5. The length of the CDR3 is 15 residues. The CDR3 protein is CASRKLAGGPETQYF. CDR3 sequence (DNA): TGTGCCAGCAGAAAACTAGCGGGGGGGCCAGAGACCCAGTACTTC.

This clonotype has at least ten counts. The rearrangement links TRBV7-9 to TRBJ1-2, with D possibly being TRBD1 (5 bases). This CDR3 has 14 amino acids. Trimming stripped 5 bases from V and 5 bases from J, with 15 bases between. Per germline, CDR1 SEHNR and CDR2 FQNEAQ (reference sequence). CDR3 sequence (DNA): TGTGCCAGCAGCCTCAGCCGGGGGGGATATGGCTACACCTTC. Its protein product is CASSLSRGGYGYTF.

The rearrangement uses TRBV4-1 and TRBJ1-1; no clear D gene. CDR1 and CDR2 (germline): MGHRA, YSYEKL. The germline V and J ends were trimmed by 1 base and 5 bases, with 14 bases remaining between them. CDR3 size: 15 residues. CDR3 region: CASSQGTPGRTEAFF. The CDR3 bases are TGCGCCAGCAGCCAAGGGACTCCCGGACGTACTGAAGCTTTCTTT.

This clonotype showed up many times. The chain recombines TRBV27 with TRBJ2-5; the D is unclear. The germline V and J ends were trimmed by 6 bases and 3 bases, with 11 bases remaining between them. CDR3 length: 13 amino acids. CDR1 and CDR2 from the germline V gene are MNHEY and SMNVEV (reference sequence). This chain's CDR3 is CASRHIVEETQYF. The CDR3 DNA is TGTGCCAGCAGACATATCGTCGAAGAGACCCAGTACTTC.